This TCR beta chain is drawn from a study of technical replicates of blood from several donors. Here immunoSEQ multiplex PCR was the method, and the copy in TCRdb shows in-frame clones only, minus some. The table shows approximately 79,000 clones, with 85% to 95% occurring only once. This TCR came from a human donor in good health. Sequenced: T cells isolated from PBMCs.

The CDR3 DNA sequence: TGCGCCAGCAGCGAGGGACAGGGTACCTATGGCTACACCTTC. Residues: CASSEGQGTYGYTF. This chain connects TRBV5-1 to TRBJ1-2; 9 nucleotides align to TRBD1. This CDR3 has 14 amino acids. V was pared by 4 bases and J by 4 bases, with 5 bases of the junction left unmatched. Germline V gives CDR1 SGHRS, CDR2 YFSETQ.